This TCR beta chain was found in a study of shared T cell receptors in the human thymus. Using immunoSEQ multiplex PCR, the repertoire was profiled, and TCRdb retains in-frame clones only, with some absent. This table has some 700,000 clones, roughly 88% appearing once. The CDR3 length is 16 residues. Germline V gene data show CDR1 as MNHEY and CDR2 as SMNVEV (reference sequence). Trimming stripped 5 bases from V and 3 bases from J, with 17 bases between. In addition, the sample was reused for a study of human thymus T cells.

The sequence derives from a boy under two years old with a congenital heart defect. Input material: thymocytes. The chain links TRBV27 to TRBJ2-4; unclear D gene. The CDR3 nucleotides read TGTGCCAGCAGTCCGTCGCCCCATGCGGTCAAAAACATTCAGTACTTC. Translation gives CASSPSPHAVKNIQYF.